Shown below are 7 T cell receptor beta chains from a single sample sequenced in a study of long-term antiretroviral therapy in people with HIV. A v3.0 immunoSEQ assay was performed at survey level. The data were produced by immunoSEQ multiplex PCR, yet TCRdb's version contains in-frame clones alone and is incomplete. The table has more than 15,000 clones, more than 70% seen once. Sequencing was performed on unsorted PBMCs, taken at the start of antiretroviral therapy, before treatment. These receptors were obtained from a woman aged 40-49 years with HIV.

This chain joins TRBV6-5 and TRBJ1-5; D is unresolved. CDR3 length: 12 residues. Germline loops: CDR1 MNHEY, CDR2 SVGAGI. V was cut by 6 bases and J by 8 bases, with 11 bases left in between. The CDR3 here is CASSSRREPQHF. As DNA, the CDR3 is TGTGCCAGCAGCTCCCGGCGGGAGCCCCAGCATTTT.

J is TRBJ2-1 and V is TRBV27, with 9 bases matching TRBD2. This CDR3 region has 15 residues. The V gene end was trimmed by 10 bases and the J gene end by 8 bases; junction bases not matched to a gene: 15. The germline V gene has CDR1 MNHEY and CDR2 SMNVEV (reference sequence). The CDR3 here is CATTRAGGSSHEQFF. The CDR3 DNA is TGTGCCACCACCCGGGCGGGGGGGTCTAGCCATGAGCAGTTCTTC.

Comments on this clone: This may stem from a read error, because a much larger clone lies one nucleotide away. In the same sample, other DNA sequences code for this CDR3. The chain combines TRBV5-4 with TRBJ2-7; tentatively, D is TRBD2 (6 bases). Germline values: CDR1 SGHNT, CDR2 YYREEE (reference sequence). This CDR3 has 14 residues. CDR3 loop: CASSLVRDSYEQYF. The CDR3 nucleotides read TGTGCCAGCAGCTTGGTAAGGGACTCCTACGAGCAGTACTTT.

Comments on this clone: The same CDR3 arises from other DNA sequences in this sample as well. This rearrangement joins TRBV5-5 to TRBJ1-5; D ambiguous. CDR3 size: 13 residues. V was pared by 0 bases and J by 5 bases, with 6 bases between. The germline CDR1 and CDR2 sequences are SGHKS and YYEKEE (reference sequence). CDR3 protein: CASSLGSDQPQHF. The CDR3 DNA sequence: TGTGCCAGCAGCTTGGGGTCGGATCAGCCCCAGCATTTT.

This clone appeared once. J is TRBJ2-2 and V is TRBV9; possible D gene TRBD2, 5 bases. The germline V gene has CDR1 SGDLS and CDR2 YYNGEE. The CDR3 has 14 amino acids. V lost 3 bases and J 0 bases, leaving 6 bases between the germline ends. The CDR3 sequence is CASSEGANTGELFF. CDR3 sequence (DNA): TGTGCCAGCAGCGAGGGAGCGAACACCGGGGAGCTGTTTTTT.

The chain uses TRBV7-9 and TRBJ2-5, with 8 bases that match TRBD1. The V and J ends lost 5 bases and 3 bases, in that order; junction bases with no gene match: 2. This CDR3 has 13 amino acids. In germline, CDR1 is SEHNR, CDR2 FQNEAQ (reference sequence). CDR3 loop: CASSATGEETQYF. In DNA form, the CDR3 reads TGTGCCAGCAGCGCGACAGGGGAAGAGACCCAGTACTTC. Supplemented by reference TRBV7-9 and TRBJ2-5, the full variable domain reads DTGVSQNPRHKITKRGQNVTFRCDPISEHNRLYWYRQTLGQGPEFLTYFQNEAQLEKSRLLSDRFSAERPKGSFSTLEIQRTEQGDSAMYLCASSATGEETQYFGPGTRLLVL.

The rearrangement uses TRBV9 and TRBJ1-2; D remains unclear. CDR1 and CDR2 (germline): SGDLS, YYNGEE. The length of the CDR3 is 13 residues. The germline V and J ends were trimmed by 3 bases and 8 bases, with 14 bases remaining between them. The CDR3 reads CASSDLEANGYTF. CDR3 DNA: TGTGCCAGCAGCGACCTAGAAGCTAACGGCTACACCTTC.